The clone carrying this T cell receptor beta chain was counted many times. Its target is not known. Unique molecular identifiers were affixed to single, distinct cDNA molecules. TCRdb reanalysed the 5' RACE reads using MiXCR and keeps one entry per CDR3 protein. The sample holds tens of thousands of distinct CDR3 sequences, about 17% seen once. The ends were cut back, 6 bases at V and 7 bases at J, with 15 bases in the middle. The CDR3 extends over 13 amino acids. The germline CDR1 and CDR2 sequences are SGHAT and FQNNGV. This specimen comes from a study of early T cells in non-severe SARS-CoV-2 infection. In the study overall: From unsorted whole blood, bulk RNA was sequenced, and the chains remained unpaired.

Findings and caveats of the study: Sequences matched to VDJdb favored anti-spike CD8 responses, while private and CD4 specificities were missed.

Source: whole blood, taken at baseline. The genes are TRBV11-2 and TRBJ1-2; D gene uncertain. This TCR was recovered from an adult who was a healthcare worker with PCR-confirmed SARS-CoV-2 infection or an uninfected control (not recorded which). The CDR3 here is CASSGPTLFGYTF. The CDR3 nucleotides read TGTGCCAGCAGTGGGCCGACGCTTTTTGGCTACACCTTC.